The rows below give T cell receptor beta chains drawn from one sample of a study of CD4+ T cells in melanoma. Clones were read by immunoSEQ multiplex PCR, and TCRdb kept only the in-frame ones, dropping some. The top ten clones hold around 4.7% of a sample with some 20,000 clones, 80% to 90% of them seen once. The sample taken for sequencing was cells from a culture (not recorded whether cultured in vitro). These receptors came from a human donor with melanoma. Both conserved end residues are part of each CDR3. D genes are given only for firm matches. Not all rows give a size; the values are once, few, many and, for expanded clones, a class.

cdr3_aa: CASSPTTDSPLHF; cdr3_nt: TGTGCCAGCTCACCTACGACCGATTCACCCCTCCACTTT; v_call: TRBV18; j_call: TRBJ1-6; clone_size: NA; d_call: NA
cdr3_aa: CASSPGQDYGYTF; cdr3_nt: TGTGCCAGCTCACCGGGACAGGATTATGGCTACACCTTC; v_call: TRBV18; j_call: TRBJ1-2; clone_size: NA; d_call: TRBD1
cdr3_aa: CASIGPSSGNTIYF; cdr3_nt: TGTGCCAGCATTGGACCGAGCTCTGGAAACACCATATATTTT; v_call: TRBV25-1; j_call: TRBJ1-3; clone_size: once; d_call: NA
cdr3_aa: CAIRQASTDTQYF; cdr3_nt: TGTGCCATCAGGCAAGCTAGCACAGATACGCAGTATTTT; v_call: TRBV10-3; j_call: TRBJ2-3; clone_size: once; d_call: NA
cdr3_aa: CASSPASPGPGNTIYF; cdr3_nt: TGTGCCAGCTCACCAGCATCCCCGGGTCCGGGAAACACCATATATTTT; v_call: TRBV18; j_call: TRBJ1-3; clone_size: NA; d_call: NA
cdr3_aa: CASKSSSGGSGFQETQYF; cdr3_nt: TGCGCCAGCAAATCTTCTAGCGGGGGGTCCGGTTTTCAAGAGACCCAGTACTTC; v_call: TRBV10-1; j_call: TRBJ2-5; clone_size: NA; d_call: TRBD2
cdr3_aa: CATISRSTGGREAFF; cdr3_nt: TGTGCCACCATATCCCGATCTACAGGGGGCCGAGAAGCTTTCTTT; v_call: TRBV6-1; j_call: TRBJ1-1; clone_size: once; d_call: TRBD1
cdr3_aa: CASSILQGKSPLHF; cdr3_nt: TGTGCCAGTAGTATCCTGCAGGGTAAATCACCCCTCCACTTT; v_call: TRBV19; j_call: TRBJ1-6; clone_size: NA; d_call: NA
cdr3_aa: CASSAARFASYNEQFF; cdr3_nt: TGTGCCAGCAGTGCCGCGCGGTTCGCCTCCTACAATGAGCAGTTCTTC; v_call: TRBV27; j_call: TRBJ2-1; clone_size: NA; d_call: NA
cdr3_aa: CASSHLLWLADSTDTQYF; cdr3_nt: TGCGCCAGCAGCCACCTCTTGTGGCTAGCGGACAGCACAGATACGCAGTATTTT; v_call: TRBV4-1; j_call: TRBJ2-3; clone_size: NA; d_call: TRBD2
cdr3_aa: CASSEEGRGTEAFF; cdr3_nt: TGTGCCAGCAGTGAAGAGGGAAGGGGCACTGAAGCTTTCTTT; v_call: TRBV2; j_call: TRBJ1-1; clone_size: NA; d_call: NA
cdr3_aa: CASSPGLEKTQYF; cdr3_nt: TGTGCCAGCTCACCCGGGCTTGAAAAGACCCAGTACTTC; v_call: TRBV18; j_call: TRBJ2-5; clone_size: NA; d_call: NA
cdr3_aa: CASSLGGPGTEGNTIYF; cdr3_nt: TGTGCCAGCAGCCTGGGGGGCCCCGGGACAGAAGGAAACACCATATATTTT; v_call: TRBV11-3; j_call: TRBJ1-3; clone_size: NA; d_call: TRBD1
cdr3_aa: CASSQGGVSDTQYF; cdr3_nt: TGCGCCAGCAGCCAAGGCGGGGTCTCAGATACGCAGTATTTT; v_call: TRBV4-1; j_call: TRBJ2-3; clone_size: NA; d_call: NA
cdr3_aa: CASSEAGSNYGYTF; cdr3_nt: TGTGCCAGCAGTGAAGCTGGCAGTAACTATGGCTACACCTTC; v_call: TRBV6-1; j_call: TRBJ1-2; clone_size: NA; d_call: NA
cdr3_aa: CASSRAAYEQYF; cdr3_nt: TGTGCCAGCAGTCGGGCAGCCTACGAGCAGTACTTC; v_call: TRBV6-1; j_call: TRBJ2-7; clone_size: NA; d_call: NA
cdr3_aa: CAGQEAGFQKLFF; cdr3_nt: TGTGCCGGCCAGGAGGCAGGGTTCCAGAAACTGTTTTTT; v_call: TRBV30; j_call: TRBJ1-4; clone_size: NA; d_call: NA
cdr3_aa: CASSVAGESYNEQFF; cdr3_nt: TGTGCCAGCAGCGTAGCGGGGGAATCCTACAATGAGCAGTTCTTC; v_call: TRBV9; j_call: TRBJ2-1; clone_size: NA; d_call: NA